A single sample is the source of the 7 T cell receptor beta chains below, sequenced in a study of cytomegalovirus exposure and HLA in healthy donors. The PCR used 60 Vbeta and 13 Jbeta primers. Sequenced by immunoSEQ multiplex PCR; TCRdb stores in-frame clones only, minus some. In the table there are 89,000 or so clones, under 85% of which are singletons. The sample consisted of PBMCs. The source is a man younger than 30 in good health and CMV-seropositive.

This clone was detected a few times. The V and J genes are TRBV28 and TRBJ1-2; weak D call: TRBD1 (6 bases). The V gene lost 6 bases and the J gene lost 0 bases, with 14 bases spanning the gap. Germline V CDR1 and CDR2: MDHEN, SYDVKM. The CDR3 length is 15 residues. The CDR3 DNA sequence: TGTGCCAGCAGAACCCGGACAGAAGCTAACTATGGCTACACCTTC. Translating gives CASRTRTEANYGYTF.

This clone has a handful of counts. The CDR3 nucleotides are TGTGCCAGCAGGCCACAGGGTATGAACACTGAAGCTTTCTTT. Amino acid sequence: CASRPQGMNTEAFF. V gene TRBV27 combines with J gene TRBJ1-1; a possible D gene is TRBD1 (6 bases). CDR3 size: 14 residues. Trimming cost V 6 bases and J 0 bases, with 11 bases left between them. Germline CDR1 is MNHEY and CDR2 is SMNVEV (reference sequence).

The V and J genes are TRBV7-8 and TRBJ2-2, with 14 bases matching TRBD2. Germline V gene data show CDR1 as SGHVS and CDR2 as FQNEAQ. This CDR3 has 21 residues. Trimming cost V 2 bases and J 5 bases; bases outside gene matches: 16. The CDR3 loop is CASSLRELRLAGGRSTGELFF. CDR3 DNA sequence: TGTGCCAGCAGCTTAAGAGAACTGAGACTAGCGGGGGGGCGGTCTACCGGGGAGCTGTTTTTT.

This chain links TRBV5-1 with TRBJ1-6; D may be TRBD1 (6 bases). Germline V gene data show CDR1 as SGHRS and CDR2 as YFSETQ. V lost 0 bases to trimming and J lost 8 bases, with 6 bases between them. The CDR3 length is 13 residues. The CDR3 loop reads CASSLGQDSPLHF. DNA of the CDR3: TGCGCCAGCAGCTTGGGACAGGATTCACCCCTCCACTTT.

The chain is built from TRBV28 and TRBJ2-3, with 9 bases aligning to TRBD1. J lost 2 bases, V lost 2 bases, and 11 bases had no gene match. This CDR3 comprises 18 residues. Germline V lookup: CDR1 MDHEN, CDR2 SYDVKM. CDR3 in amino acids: CASSLVTGTGTFTDTQYF. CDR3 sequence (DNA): TGTGCCAGCAGTTTAGTAACGGGGACAGGGACCTTCACAGATACGCAGTATTTT.

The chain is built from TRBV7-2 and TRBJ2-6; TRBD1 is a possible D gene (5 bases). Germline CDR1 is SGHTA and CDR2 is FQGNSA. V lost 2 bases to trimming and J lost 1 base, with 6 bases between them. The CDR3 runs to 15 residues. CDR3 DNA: TGTGCCAGCAGCTTAAGGGGATCTGGGGCCAACGTCCTGACTTTC. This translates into CASSLRGSGANVLTF. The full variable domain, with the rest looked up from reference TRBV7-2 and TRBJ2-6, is GAGVSQSPSNKVTEKGKDVELRCDPISGHTALYWYRQSLGQGLEFLIYFQGNSAPDKSGLPSDRFSAERTGGSVSTLTIQRTQQEDSAVYLCASSLRGSGANVLTFGAGSRLTVL.

The CDR3 here is CAWSGLAGPYTYEQYF. CDR3 DNA sequence: TGTGCCTGGAGTGGGCTAGCCGGGCCATACACCTACGAGCAGTACTTC. The chain uses TRBV30 and TRBJ2-7; D is possibly TRBD2 (5 bases). Between the trimmed V and J ends, which lost 1 base and 2 bases, there was a span of 18 bases. This CDR3 comprises 16 residues. Germline assignment: CDR1 GTSNPN and CDR2 SVGIG (reference sequence).